This TCR beta chain was recorded in a study of CD8 T cells in ankylosing spondylitis. Study findings and constraints: A TCR beta motif of 7 to 9 highly homologous variants seemed to mark ankylosing spondylitis blood.

This clonotype was observed at least ten times. The antigen is not known. From germline, CDR1 is ENHRY and CDR2 SYGVKD. The CDR3 totals 14 residues. The trim removed 3 bases at V and 11 bases at J, leaving 11 bases unmatched. In making TCR beta libraries, quantitative 5'-RACE with molecular barcodes was used. Via MiXCR, TCRdb re-called the 5' RACE reads, giving one row per CDR3 protein. The sample includes hundreds of thousands of distinct CDR3 sequences, 12% of them seen just once. Material for sequencing was blood, either unsorted or a sorted T cell fraction (not recorded which). The chain combines TRBV10-3 with TRBJ2-7; 9 bases align to TRBD2. This receptor was taken from a male donor with ankylosing spondylitis. The CDR3 loop is CAISDGILAGKKYF. CDR3 nucleotides: TGTGCCATCAGTGATGGTATCCTAGCGGGAAAAAAGTACTTC.